The count of the clone carrying this T cell receptor beta chain is one. What it binds is unknown. Profiled with immunoSEQ multiplex PCR; TCRdb holds only in-frame clones, not every one. The sample shows some 680,000 clones, about 80% of them seen only once. The V gene's germline CDR1 is SGHRS and CDR2 YFSETQ. There are 16 residues in the CDR3. V gave up 2 bases and J gave up 4 bases, with 18 bases separating them. The data originate from a study of shared clonotypes between healthy human individuals. The study's findings and limits: For naive CD4 cells, around 5.1% of clonotypes were shared across a handful of donors.

Sample: memory CD4+ T cells sorted from blood. As for subset: CD45RA-negative fraction. V usage is TRBV5-1 and J usage is TRBJ1-2; D might be TRBD1 (5 bases). The sequence came from a woman in her twenties or thirties in good health. The CDR3 region is CASSFEYRGSGYGYTF. The CDR3 DNA follows: TGCGCCAGCAGCTTTGAATACCGGGGGAGCGGCTATGGCTACACCTTC.